This passage covers 17 T cell receptor beta chains from one sample sequenced in a study of T cells in tumors after PD-1 blockade. The protocol was immunoSEQ multiplex PCR, while the TCRdb copy is restricted to in-frame clones and leaves out a portion. The table records approximately 47,000 clones, more than 65% of them present only once. The material sequenced was PBMCs, taken before anti-PD-1 therapy. The receptors were gathered from a human donor with advanced basal cell or squamous cell carcinoma (not recorded which).

V gene TRBV7-9 combines with J gene TRBJ2-7; D is unresolved. CDR1 is SEHNR, CDR2 FQNEAQ, per germline (reference sequence). V lost 0 bases, J lost 2 bases, and 8 bases lay in between. The CDR3 runs 14 residues. CDR3 sequence reads: CASSLAPETYEQYF. In DNA form, the CDR3 reads TGTGCCAGCAGCTTAGCTCCGGAGACCTACGAGCAGTACTTC.

The chain is built from TRBV4-2 and TRBJ1-1, with D possibly matching TRBD1 (6 bases). The germline V gene has CDR1 LGHNA and CDR2 YNFKEQ. V gave up 1 base and J gave up 0 bases, with 9 bases separating them. The CDR3 extends over 15 amino acids. For the CDR3, the DNA is TGTGCCAGCAGCCAAGGGGGACAACTGAACACTGAAGCTTTCTTT. The encoded protein is CASSQGGQLNTEAFF.

This sequence joins TRBV27 and TRBJ2-7; 9 positions match TRBD2. This CDR3 is built from 15 residues. The germline V gene encodes CDR1 MNHEY and CDR2 SMNVEV (reference sequence). Losses at the gene ends were 5 bases for V and 2 bases for J; bases not matched to a gene: 7. The CDR3 reads CASSISGSLTYEQYF. The CDR3 DNA is TGTGCCAGCAGTATTAGCGGGAGCCTCACCTACGAGCAGTACTTC.

Only a few counts were recorded for this clone. The rearrangement joins TRBV19 to TRBJ2-7, with D uncertain. Germline CDR1 LNHDA, CDR2 SQIVND (reference sequence). The CDR3 sequence is 13 residues long. V was cut by 1 base and J by 2 bases, with 6 bases left in between. The CDR3 loop is CASSIGPAYEQYF. DNA of the CDR3: TGTGCCAGTAGTATAGGCCCGGCCTACGAGCAGTACTTC.

CDR3 nucleotides: TGTGCCAGCAGTTGGTTGGGCGGGGGGGCTCACAATGAGCAGTTCTTC. It is translated as CASSWLGGGAHNEQFF. The V gene is TRBV6-5, the J gene TRBJ2-1, with TRBD2 matching 9 bases. After removal of 4 bases from V and 5 bases from J, the junction contained 9 bases not matched to a gene. The CDR3 is 16 amino acids. CDR1 MNHEY and CDR2 SVGAGI come from the germline V gene.

The gene calls are TRBV5-6 and TRBJ2-7; 10 nucleotides match TRBD1. V dropped 5 bases and J dropped 1; count of bases not matched to a gene: 6. Germline V gene lookup returns CDR1 SGHDT and CDR2 YYEEEE. There are 15 residues in the CDR3. The CDR3 DNA reads as TGTGCCAGCAGTAGGGGACAGGGGATTTCCTACGAGCAGTACTTC. Amino acids: CASSRGQGISYEQYF.

The chain has TRBV5-1 and TRBJ1-2; 9 positions match TRBD1. Trimming cost V 4 bases and J 4 bases; bases outside gene matches: 8. The CDR3 has 15 residues. Per germline, CDR1 SGHRS and CDR2 YFSETQ. The CDR3 here is CASSNMTGGAYGYTF. The CDR3, as DNA: TGCGCCAGCAGCAACATGACAGGGGGGGCCTATGGCTACACCTTC. Drawing the rest from reference TRBV5-1 and TRBJ1-2, the complete variable domain is KAGVTQTPRYLIKTRGQQVTLSCSPISGHRSVSWYQQTPGQGLQFLFEYFSETQRNKGNFPGRFSGRQFSNSRSEMNVSTLELGDSALYLCASSNMTGGAYGYTFGSGTRLTVV.

The V and J genes are TRBV7-2 and TRBJ2-3; D is unresolved. Trimming removed 7 bases at V and 0 bases at J, with 14 bases between. Germline loops: CDR1 SGHTA, CDR2 FQGNSA. The length of the CDR3 is 15 residues. The CDR3 DNA reads TGTGCCAGCATGAAGTTCCAATCTAGCACAGATACGCAGTATTTT. This encodes CASMKFQSSTDTQYF.

This clone was observed a handful of times. The chain combines TRBV29-1 with TRBJ2-7; 8 bases line up with TRBD1. The CDR3 runs 11 residues. Germline values: CDR1 SQVTM, CDR2 ANQGSEA. V lost 2 bases, J lost 12 bases, and 6 bases stayed unmatched. CDR3 nucleotide sequence: TGCAGCGTTGAACTCAGGGGGCAGGGGTACTTC. Translation gives CSVELRGQGYF.

The rearrangement uses TRBV18 and TRBJ1-6; D is undetermined. Trimming left V 3 bases short and J 13 bases short, with 13 bases between. Germline loops: CDR1 KGHSH, CDR2 LQKENI. The CDR3 is 13 amino acids. The CDR3 region is CASSPPPPGPLHF. The CDR3 DNA reads TGTGCCAGCTCACCCCCTCCCCCCGGTCCCCTCCACTTT.

J is TRBJ1-4 and V is TRBV5-1; 9 positions match TRBD1. V was pared by 4 bases and J by 6 bases, with 4 bases of the junction left unmatched. Germline-derived CDR1 and CDR2 are SGHRS and YFSETQ. The CDR3 runs 14 residues. The CDR3 DNA follows: TGCGCCAGCAGCCCGACAGGGGGTGATGAAAAACTGTTTTTT. Protein sequence: CASSPTGGDEKLFF.

J is TRBJ2-5 and V is TRBV5-6; TRBD2 is a possible D gene (6 bases). This CDR3 has 15 amino acids. Deletions cut 1 base from V and 4 bases from J, with 14 bases between. Germline CDR1 and CDR2: SGHDT and YYEEEE. This CDR3 reads CASSLSVLGGETQYF. CDR3 DNA: TGTGCCAGCAGCTTGTCGGTATTGGGAGGAGAGACCCAGTACTTC.

This clone was observed a single time. The chain combines TRBV20-1 with TRBJ2-3; 7 nucleotides match TRBD2. Losses at the gene ends were 3 bases for V and 4 bases for J; bases not matched to a gene: 13. This CDR3 spans 16 amino acids. CDR1 is DFQATT and CDR2 is SNEGSKA in the germline V gene (reference sequence). CDR3 loop: CSASPLGGGPPDTQYF. The CDR3 DNA reads TGCAGTGCTAGTCCCCTCGGCGGGGGACCACCAGATACGCAGTATTTT.

The V and J genes are TRBV5-5 and TRBJ2-3; D uncertain. The CDR3 totals 12 residues. Germline CDR1 is SGHKS and CDR2 is YYEKEE (reference sequence). Trimming cost V 4 bases and J 1 base, with 4 bases left between them. As DNA, the CDR3 is TGTGCCAGCAGCCCCGGCACAGATACGCAGTATTTT. It is translated as CASSPGTDTQYF.

The genes are TRBV28 and TRBJ1-1; D remains unclear. With 3 bases removed from V and 4 bases from J, the gap between germline ends came to 12 bases. The CDR3 is 14 amino acids. The V gene's germline CDR1 is MDHEN and CDR2 SYDVKM. This CDR3 reads CASSLGGLGTEAFF. CDR3 nucleotide sequence: TGTGCCAGCAGTTTGGGAGGGTTGGGCACTGAAGCTTTCTTT.

This clone has a single count. The chain joins TRBV18 to TRBJ1-2; D is undetermined. V was cut by 4 bases and J by 6 bases, with 9 bases left in between. Germline CDR1 is KGHSH and CDR2 is LQKENI. The length of the CDR3 is 12 residues. Written as DNA, the CDR3 is TGTGCCAGCTCACGCCCCGAGGATGGCTACACCTTC. It is translated as CASSRPEDGYTF.

This clone is judged medium-sized (0.01 to 0.1%). V is TRBV10-3 and J is TRBJ2-1; 12 bases line up with TRBD2. The CDR3 contains 14 residues. The junction had 5 bases not matched to a gene; V was cut back by 6 bases and J by 8 bases. Germline CDR1 ENHRY, CDR2 SYGVKD. In DNA, the CDR3 is TGTGCCATCAGAACGACTAGCGGGAGAGATGAGCAGTTCTTC. Amino acids: CAIRTTSGRDEQFF.